These 10 T cell receptor beta chains share one sample of origin, sequenced in a study of blood T cell repertoires in COVID-19. The repertoire was sequenced with immunoSEQ multiplex PCR; TCRdb's copy has only in-frame clones and lacks some. Seen here are about 78,000 clones, about 90% observed once, and the top ten hold 0.8% to 1.3%. The source material was peripheral blood. The receptors come from a woman in her fifties or sixties in a cohort sampled during active COVID-19.

The chain combines TRBV4-1 with TRBJ2-5; 10 positions match TRBD1. CDR1 MGHRA and CDR2 YSYEKL come from the germline V gene. The CDR3 contains 15 residues. Trimming at V came to 4 bases and at J to 5 bases, leaving 7 bases not matched to a gene. CDR3 in amino acids: CASSLRGQGDETQYF. The CDR3 nucleotides read TGCGCCAGCAGCCTCCGTGGACAGGGGGATGAGACCCAGTACTTC.

This chain joins TRBV15 and TRBJ2-2; 7 bases match TRBD2. The trim removed 4 bases at V and 5 bases at J, leaving 10 bases unmatched. CDR1 and CDR2 (germline): LNHNV, YYDKDF (reference sequence). This CDR3 comprises 16 residues. DNA for the CDR3: TGTGCCACCAGCAAAGACCCGACTAGCTTAACCGGGGAGCTGTTTTTT. Residues: CATSKDPTSLTGELFF.

This chain links TRBV5-1 with TRBJ2-2, with D tentatively TRBD2 (6 bases). The CDR3 extends over 19 amino acids. Trimming cost V 4 bases and J 3 bases, with 25 bases left between them. CDR1 SGHRS and CDR2 YFSETQ come from the germline V gene. The CDR3, as DNA: TGCGCCAGCAGCCAGAGGTCCCGGGGGTGGGGAGCTCACACCGGGGAGCTGTTTTTT. Encoded protein: CASSQRSRGWGAHTGELFF.

The J gene is TRBJ2-1, the V gene TRBV7-8, with 10 bases identical to TRBD2. The V segment lost 6 bases and the J segment 6 bases; nucleotides outside the gene matches: 8. Germline loops: CDR1 SGHVS, CDR2 FQNEAQ. The CDR3 sequence is 15 residues long. This CDR3 is CASSPGLAVFNEQFF. The CDR3 DNA reads as TGTGCCAGCAGTCCCGGACTAGCGGTATTCAATGAGCAGTTCTTC.

CDR3 sequence: CASSLAGTTVSGELFF. CDR3 sequence (DNA): TGTGCCAGCAGCTTGGCCGGGACTACGGTGTCCGGGGAGCTGTTTTTT. This chain uses TRBV5-6 with TRBJ2-2, with 7 positions matching TRBD2. Germline V CDR1 and CDR2: SGHDT, YYEEEE. The length of the CDR3 is 16 residues. Trimming at V came to 0 bases and at J to 6 bases, leaving 8 bases not matched to a gene.

This CDR3 reads CASRAFYEQYF. In DNA, the CDR3 is TGTGCCAGCAGAGCCTTCTACGAGCAGTACTTC. V gene TRBV2 combines with J gene TRBJ2-7; no definite D call. CDR1 SNHLY and CDR2 FYNNEI come from the germline V gene. Trimming shortened V by 6 bases and J by 3 bases, and 6 bases separated the two germline ends. CDR3 length equals 11 residues.

J is TRBJ1-4 and V is TRBV9; the D gene is possibly TRBD1 (5 bases). Germline values: CDR1 SGDLS, CDR2 YYNGEE. CDR3 length: 15 residues. Trimming shortened V by 5 bases and J by 7 bases, and 18 bases separated the two germline ends. The CDR3 loop reads CASSLGDSTGEKLFF. The CDR3 region has the DNA TGTGCCAGCAGTCTTGGAGACTCCACAGGTGAAAAACTGTTTTTT.

This chain links TRBV27 with TRBJ1-1, with 11 bases that match TRBD1. The CDR3 consists of 15 residues. V lost 5 bases and J lost 5; bases outside the gene matches: 7. Per the germline V gene, CDR1 is MNHEY and CDR2 is SMNVEV (reference sequence). CDR3 bases: TGTGCCAGCAGTCCCGGACAGGGGGCAGATACTGAAGCTTTCTTT. This translates into CASSPGQGADTEAFF.

The chain employs TRBV6-5 and TRBJ2-7; 10 nucleotides line up with TRBD1. Trimming removed 2 bases from V and 5 bases from J; junction bases left unmatched: 6. There are 15 residues in the CDR3. The V gene's germline CDR1 is MNHEY and CDR2 SVGAGI. The CDR3 DNA is TGTGCCAGCAGTTACGCCGGGACAGGGGCACACGAGCAGTACTTC. This encodes CASSYAGTGAHEQYF.

The chain recombines TRBV5-5 with TRBJ2-7; D might be TRBD2 (5 bases). There are 15 residues in the CDR3. CDR1 and CDR2 from the germline V gene are SGHKS and YYEKEE (reference sequence). The V gene lost 5 bases and the J gene lost 5 bases, with 20 bases spanning the gap. This CDR3 reads CASSFLPLQEDEQYF. In nucleotides, the CDR3 is TGTGCCAGCAGTTTCTTGCCCCTGCAGGAGGACGAGCAGTACTTC.